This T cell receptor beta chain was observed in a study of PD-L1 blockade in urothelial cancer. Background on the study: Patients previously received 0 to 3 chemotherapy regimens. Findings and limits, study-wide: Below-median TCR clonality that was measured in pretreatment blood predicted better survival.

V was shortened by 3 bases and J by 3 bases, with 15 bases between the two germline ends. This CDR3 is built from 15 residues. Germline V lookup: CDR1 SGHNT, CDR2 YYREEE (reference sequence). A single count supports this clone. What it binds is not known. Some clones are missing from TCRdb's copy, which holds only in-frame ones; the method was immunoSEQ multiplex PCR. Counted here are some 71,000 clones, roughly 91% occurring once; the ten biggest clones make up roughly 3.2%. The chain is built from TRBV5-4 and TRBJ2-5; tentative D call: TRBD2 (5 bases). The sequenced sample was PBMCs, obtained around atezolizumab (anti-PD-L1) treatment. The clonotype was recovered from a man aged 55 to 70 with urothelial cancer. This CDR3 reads CASSYRSMREETQYF. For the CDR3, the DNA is TGTGCCAGCAGCTACCGGTCGATGAGGGAAGAGACCCAGTACTTC.